This TCR beta chain was found in a study of T-cell reconstitution after alpha-beta-depleted transplantation in children. Study outcomes and limitations: The origin of alpha-beta T cells about two months after transplant was reportedly several hundred expanded graft clones. TCRbeta diversity was high at day 60 in some patients (a result of surviving recipient T cells and thymic progenitors). Fresh T-cell production supplied most of the T-cell counts and diversity seen one year after transplant.

This CDR3 contains 13 residues. After removal of 6 bases from V and 7 bases from J, the junction contained 2 bases not matched to a gene. Construction of the TCRbeta library involved unique molecular identifiers. One entry per CDR3 protein results from TCRdb running MiXCR on the PCR reads. The sample contains approximately 490,000 distinct CDR3 sequences, over 9.5% of which appear only once. About this clonotype itself: The antigen is unknown.

The receptor was isolated from a child aged 2 to 9 with inherited bone marrow failure, due to receive a stem cell transplant. The sample in question was PBMCs, obtained before TCRalphabeta/CD19-depleted stem cell transplant. The chain has TRBV12-3 or TRBV12-4 and TRBJ1-5; TRBD1 agrees at 11 bases. The CDR3 bases are TGTGCCAGCAGGGGACAGGGGGACCAGCCCCAGCATTTT. This encodes CASRGQGDQPQHF.